The 24 T cell receptor beta chains below all came from one sample that was sequenced in a study of technical replicates of blood from a handful of donors. Clones were read by immunoSEQ multiplex PCR, and TCRdb kept only the in-frame ones, dropping some. The sample carries about 60,000 clones, roughly 86% recorded once. Sequencing was performed on PBMCs. These receptor sequences come from a human donor in good health. Some clones in this sample may be carry-over from other donors' samples.

This chain uses TRBV29-1 with TRBJ2-7; D remains ambiguous. The CDR3 has 14 amino acids. Trimming left V 6 bases short and J 0 bases short, with 15 bases between. Germline V lookup: CDR1 SQVTM, CDR2 ANQGSEA. CDR3 in DNA: TGCAGCGTCGTCACGAGCCTCCCCTCCTACGAGCAGTACTTC. Amino acid sequence: CSVVTSLPSYEQYF.

The chain uses TRBV30 and TRBJ1-6; D may be TRBD1 (6 bases). V was shortened by 3 bases and J by 9 bases, with 21 bases between the two germline ends. The germline V gene encodes CDR1 GTSNPN and CDR2 SVGIG (reference sequence). The CDR3 is made up of 16 amino acids. The CDR3 region is CAWSRPFGGQGSPLHF. The CDR3, as DNA: TGTGCCTGGAGCCGTCCCTTCGGGGGGCAAGGTTCACCCCTCCACTTT. Based on the CDR3 plus reference TRBV30 and TRBJ1-6, the full variable domain is SQTIHQWPATLVQPVGSPLSLECTVEGTSNPNLYWYRQAAGRGLQLLFYSVGIGQISSEVPQNLSASRPQDRQFILSSKKLLLSDSGFYLCAWSRPFGGQGSPLHFGNGTRLTVT.

The V gene is TRBV4-1, the J gene TRBJ2-1, with D perhaps TRBD1 (6 bases). Germline V CDR1 and CDR2: MGHRA, YSYEKL. The V end was cut by 1 base, the J end by 9 bases, with 10 bases between. The CDR3 runs 13 residues. CDR3 nucleotide sequence: TGCGCCAGCAGCCAAGTTCAGGGGTTTGAGCAGTTCTTC. This translates into CASSQVQGFEQFF.

This chain links TRBV5-1 with TRBJ2-5; 7 bases fit TRBD2. V shed 4 bases, J shed 0 bases, and the junction held 6 bases outside the gene matches. Germline CDR1 SGHRS, CDR2 YFSETQ. The CDR3 loop spans 15 amino acids. In DNA, the CDR3 is TGCGCCAGCAGCGGAAGAGCGGGGTACCAAGAGACCCAGTACTTC. It codes for CASSGRAGYQETQYF.

This clone has more than one count but fewer than ten. The chain combines TRBV27 with TRBJ2-2, with D possibly matching TRBD2 (6 bases). The CDR3 is 18 amino acids. V was pared by 2 bases and J by 7 bases, with 23 bases between. Germline lookup yields CDR1 MNHEY and CDR2 SMNVEV (reference sequence). The CDR3 DNA reads as TGTGCCAGCAGTTTACTCCGGTTGACCGCGGGACGGATCGGGGAGCTGTTTTTT. Its protein is CASSLLRLTAGRIGELFF.

The CDR3 bases are TGCAGCGTTCTTAGCGGGAGCGGCAAAAGTACCAACGTCCTGACTTTC. Its protein is CSVLSGSGKSTNVLTF. The genes are TRBV29-1 and TRBJ2-6, with TRBD2 identical over 9 bases. CDR1 is SQVTM and CDR2 is ANQGSEA in the germline V gene. The CDR3 runs 16 residues. Trimming took 5 bases from V and 8 from J; bases not matched to a gene: 13.

The V and J genes are TRBV9 and TRBJ1-2, with TRBD1 matching over 7 bases. Trimming cost V 1 base and J 3 bases; bases outside gene matches: 9. The CDR3 totals 16 residues. CDR1 and CDR2 from the germline V gene are SGDLS and YYNGEE. CDR3 sequence reads: CASSVIGDSAHYGYTF. DNA of the CDR3: TGTGCCAGCAGCGTAATCGGGGACAGTGCCCACTATGGCTACACCTTC.

This clone was counted a single time. The gene calls are TRBV19 and TRBJ1-1, with D tentatively TRBD1 (5 bases). Germline CDR1 is LNHDA and CDR2 is SQIVND (reference sequence). The V gene lost 5 bases and the J gene lost 1 base, with 8 bases spanning the gap. The CDR3 loop spans 13 amino acids. The CDR3 region is CASSWTPNTEAFF. The CDR3 nucleotides read TGTGCCAGTAGTTGGACACCGAACACTGAAGCTTTCTTT.

This chain uses TRBV9 with TRBJ1-3, with TRBD1 identical over 9 bases. This CDR3 region has 16 residues. J was trimmed by 2 bases and V by 0 bases; bases with no gene match: 3. The germline V gene encodes CDR1 SGDLS and CDR2 YYNGEE. The CDR3: CASSVDRGQAGNTIYF. The CDR3 nucleotides read TGTGCCAGCAGCGTAGACAGGGGGCAAGCTGGAAACACCATATATTTT. Using reference TRBV9 and TRBJ1-3 for the parts outside the CDR3, the full variable domain is DSGVTQTPKHLITATGQRVTLRCSPRSGDLSVYWYQQSLDQGLQFLIQYYNGEERAKGNILERFSAQQFPDLHSELNLSSLELGDSALYFCASSVDRGQAGNTIYFGEGSWLTVV.

This clone occurred a few times. DNA for the CDR3: TGTGCCAGCTCAACGGTCAATGAGCAGTTCTTC. Protein product: CASSTVNEQFF. The chain recombines TRBV18 with TRBJ2-1; D is unresolved. The V gene lost 5 bases and the J gene lost 6 bases, with 5 bases spanning the gap. The CDR3 has 11 amino acids. Germline loops: CDR1 KGHSH, CDR2 LQKENI.

V gene TRBV6-5 combines with J gene TRBJ2-7; D gene ambiguous. Germline V gives CDR1 MNHEY, CDR2 SVGAGI. This CDR3 contains 12 residues. V lost 6 bases to trimming and J lost 0 bases, with 6 bases between them. The CDR3 bases are TGTGCCAGCAGGGCAACCTCCTACGAGCAGTACTTC. Translation gives CASRATSYEQYF.

The CDR3 nucleotides read TGCGCCAGCAGCTTGTGGCAGGGGACCGGGGAGCTGTTTTTT. It encodes CASSLWQGTGELFF. The rearrangement joins TRBV5-1 to TRBJ2-2; TRBD1 might be the D (6 bases). This CDR3 contains 14 residues. Germline V CDR1 and CDR2: SGHRS, YFSETQ. V was cut by 1 base and J by 5 bases, with 9 bases left in between.

This clone was seen just once. The rearrangement uses TRBV13 and TRBJ2-1; D ambiguous. The CDR3 loop spans 13 amino acids. CDR1 PRHDT and CDR2 FYEKMQ come from the germline V gene (reference sequence). The V and J ends lost 1 base and 5 bases respectively, with 6 bases between them. The CDR3 here is CASSLEDNNEQFF. CDR3 nucleotides: TGTGCCAGCAGCTTAGAAGACAACAATGAGCAGTTCTTC.

The V gene is TRBV4-2, the J gene TRBJ1-1; D uncertain. The CDR3 runs to 15 residues. Germline V lookup: CDR1 LGHNA, CDR2 YNFKEQ. V gave up 2 bases and J gave up 4 bases, with 14 bases separating them. In nucleotides, the CDR3 is TGTGCCAGCAGCCAACTTGCTGACGGGATCACTGAAGCTTTCTTT. Translating gives CASSQLADGITEAFF.

The rearrangement joins TRBV7-9 to TRBJ2-7, with D tentatively TRBD2 (6 bases). The germline V gene has CDR1 SEHNR and CDR2 FQNEAQ (reference sequence). The CDR3 has 11 amino acids. Trimming shortened V by 5 bases and J by 6 bases, and 8 bases separated the two germline ends. The CDR3 nucleotides are TGTGCCAGCAGCACACTAGCCGAGCAGTACTTC. As protein: CASSTLAEQYF. The variable domain in full, with the rest retrieved from reference TRBV7-9 and TRBJ2-7, is DTGVSQNPRHKITKRGQNVTFRCDPISEHNRLYWYRQTLGQGPEFLTYFQNEAQLEKSRLLSDRFSAERPKGSFSTLEIQRTEQGDSAMYLCASSTLAEQYFGPGTRLTVT.

The rearrangement joins TRBV6-7 to TRBJ2-3; no definite D call. TRBV6-7 is labeled an ORF, and its function is uncertain. With 2 bases removed from V and 14 bases from J, the gap between germline ends came to 11 bases. The CDR3 spans 11 residues. CDR3: CASSYPETVYF. CDR3 DNA sequence: TGTGCCAGCAGTTACCCCGAAACGGTGTATTTT.

The V gene is TRBV6-6, the J gene TRBJ2-3; no firm D call. The CDR3 loop spans 11 amino acids. CDR1 MNHNY and CDR2 SVGAGI come from the germline V gene (reference sequence). V lost 6 bases and J 3 bases, leaving 4 bases between the germline ends. Written as DNA, the CDR3 is TGTGCCAGCAGCCATACAGATACGCAGTATTTT. This sequence encodes CASSHTDTQYF.

The rearrangement uses TRBV11-3 and TRBJ1-1; D is unclear. Trimming shortened V by 5 bases and J by 3 bases, and 13 bases separated the two germline ends. The CDR3 is 14 residues long. Per germline, CDR1 SGHNT and CDR2 YENEEA. DNA for the CDR3: TGTGCCAGCAGCCGCGGGGTATTTGACACTGAAGCTTTCTTT. The encoded protein is CASSRGVFDTEAFF.

The chain recombines TRBV9 with TRBJ2-1; possible D gene TRBD2, 5 bases. Germline CDR1 reads SGDLS; CDR2 reads YYNGEE. The CDR3 runs 12 residues. The ends were cut back, 6 bases at V and 6 bases at J, with 10 bases in the middle. In DNA, the CDR3 is TGTGCCAGCAATAACGGACTCAATGAGCAGTTCTTC. The encoded protein is CASNNGLNEQFF.

V and J are TRBV4-3 and TRBJ2-3; no firm D call. The CDR3 contains 17 residues. Germline values: CDR1 LGHNA, CDR2 YSLEER. Trimming took 4 bases from V and 1 from J, leaving 18 bases between them. CDR3 coding DNA: TGCGCCAGCAGCCCCTACCTCCCGGGTTCGGGCACAGATACGCAGTATTTT. Protein product: CASSPYLPGSGTDTQYF.

A few counts support this clone. The chain joins TRBV21-1 to TRBJ1-6; TRBD1 is the table's D call, not checked against the DNA. TRBV21-1 is given as a pseudogene. This CDR3 comprises 13 residues. The CDR3 region has the DNA TGTGCCAGCAGGGGGACAGGGCGTTCACCCCTCCACTTT. This translates into CASRGTGRSPLHF.

The chain is built from TRBV11-2 and TRBJ2-1; no clear D gene. Germline CDR1 and CDR2: SGHAT and FQNNGV. Trimming removed 0 bases from V and 7 bases from J, with 7 bases in between. This CDR3 contains 13 residues. This CDR3 reads CASSLDPGNEQFF. Written as DNA, the CDR3 is TGTGCCAGCAGCTTAGACCCCGGGAATGAGCAGTTCTTC. The entire variable domain, with the rest obtained from reference TRBV11-2 and TRBJ2-1, is as follows: EAGVAQSPRYKIIEKRQSVAFWCNPISGHATLYWYQQILGQGPKLLIQFQNNGVVDDSQLPKDRFSAERLKGVDSTLKIQPAKLEDSAVYLCASSLDPGNEQFFGPGTRLTVL.

This clone was observed a handful of times. V gene TRBV29-1 combines with J gene TRBJ2-3; tentative D call: TRBD2 (6 bases). Trimming removed 4 bases at V and 1 base at J, with 18 bases between. Germline V CDR1 and CDR2: SQVTM, ANQGSEA. This CDR3 contains 16 residues. The CDR3 spells CSVGGRLPGGTDTQYF. The CDR3 DNA follows: TGCAGCGTTGGCGGCAGGCTCCCGGGGGGCACAGATACGCAGTATTTT.

The sample holds a few counts of this clone. This chain connects TRBV10-3 to TRBJ2-1; a weak D match, TRBD2 (6 bases). Trimming took 3 bases from V and 3 from J, leaving 12 bases between them. CDR1 ENHRY and CDR2 SYGVKD come from the germline V gene. The CDR3 spans 15 residues. The CDR3 DNA follows: TGTGCCATCAGTGAAAGGACTATCAACTACAATGAGCAGTTCTTC. It yields the protein CAISERTINYNEQFF.